The sequence of this T cell receptor (beta chain) was determined in a study of shared clonotypes between healthy human individuals. The naive CD8 population came from CD45RO-negative cells selected for CCR7, without terminally differentiated effector memory CD45RA+ cells. This clone appeared a single time. Antigen unknown. The study's findings and limits: It was the non-shared clonotypes that had lower generation probabilities than clonotypes shared by all four donors.

For sorted subsets, about 190 ng DNA per replicate equaled 33,000 or so T cell genomes. This table comes from immunoSEQ multiplex PCR, and its TCRdb copy is limited to in-frame clones, with some not included. The profile shows roughly 1,800,000 clones, approximately 95% of them singletons. Germline lookup yields CDR1 ENHRY and CDR2 SYGVKD. This CDR3 has 11 amino acids. The sequence was collected from a man younger than 30 in good health. The V gene is TRBV10-3, the J gene TRBJ2-7; D is possibly TRBD1 (6 bases). The sequenced material came from naive CD8+ T cells sorted from blood. CDR3 loop: CAIEGDYEQYF. For the CDR3, the DNA is TGTGCTATAGAGGGGGACTACGAGCAGTACTTC.